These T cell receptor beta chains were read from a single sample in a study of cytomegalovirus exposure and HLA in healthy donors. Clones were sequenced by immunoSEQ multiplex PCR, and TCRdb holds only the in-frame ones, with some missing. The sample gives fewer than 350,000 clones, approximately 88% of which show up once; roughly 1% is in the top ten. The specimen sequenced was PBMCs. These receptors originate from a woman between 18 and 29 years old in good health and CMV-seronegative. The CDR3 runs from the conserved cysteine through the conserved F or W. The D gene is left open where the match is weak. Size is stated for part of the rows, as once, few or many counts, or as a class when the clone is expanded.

DNA: TGCGCCAGCAGCCACGAGGGCGGGGGGCTCTACGAGCAGTACTTC
CDR3: CASSHEGGGLYEQYF
J: TRBJ2-7
D: TRBD2
length: 15
size: .
V: TRBV5-1

DNA: TGTGCCAGCAGGGGGCCTTATGGCTACACCTTC
CDR3: CASRGPYGYTF
J: TRBJ1-2
D: .
length: 11
size: few
V: TRBV6-5

DNA: TGTGCCAGCAGTTCTGGACAGGGGAGGTCACCCCTCCACTTT
CDR3: CASSSGQGRSPLHF
J: TRBJ1-6
D: TRBD1
length: 14
size: .
V: TRBV28

DNA: TGTGCCAGCAGTAGGACTAGCGGAATACTTTTGGAGACCCAGTACTTC
CDR3: CASSRTSGILLETQYF
J: TRBJ2-5
D: TRBD2
length: 16
size: .
V: TRBV2

DNA: TGTGCCAGCAGCTTTTACCGGGGGAACACCGGGGAGCTGTTTTTT
CDR3: CASSFYRGNTGELFF
J: TRBJ2-2
D: .
length: 15
size: .
V: TRBV11-2

DNA: TGTGCCAGAAGGTCGGGTCGTCAGCCCCAGCATTTT
CDR3: CARRSGRQPQHF
J: TRBJ1-5
D: .
length: 12
size: .
V: TRBV5-3

DNA: TGTGCCAGCAGTTCCAGATCGACAGGGAATGAGCAGTTCTTC
CDR3: CASSSRSTGNEQFF
J: TRBJ2-1
D: TRBD1
length: 14
size: .
V: TRBV6-5

DNA: TGTGCTAGTGGCCAAGGGCGGCAGGGGACCCAGTACTTC
CDR3: CASGQGRQGTQYF
J: TRBJ2-5
D: .
length: 13
size: .
V: TRBV12-5

DNA: TGTGCCAGCAGTGAGACCTTATTCAGGGGCGGCGAGCAGTACTTC
CDR3: CASSETLFRGGEQYF
J: TRBJ2-7
D: .
length: 15
size: .
V: TRBV25-1

DNA: TGTGCCTGGAGCAAGCCCCGGGTACCCCTCCACTTT
CDR3: CAWSKPRVPLHF
J: TRBJ1-6
D: .
length: 12
size: .
V: TRBV30

DNA: TGCAGCGTTGCGGGACTTCCGGCCGAGCAGTACTTC
CDR3: CSVAGLPAEQYF
J: TRBJ2-7
D: .
length: 12
size: .
V: TRBV29-1

DNA: TGCGCCAGCAGTGGACTAGCGAGCACAGATACGCAGTATTTT
CDR3: CASSGLASTDTQYF
J: TRBJ2-3
D: TRBD2
length: 14
size: .
V: TRBV10-2

DNA: TGCGCCAGCAGCCAAGCGGGGGGCGCGCCCTCCTACGAGCAGTACTTC
CDR3: CASSQAGGAPSYEQYF
J: TRBJ2-7
D: .
length: 16
size: .
V: TRBV4-1

DNA: TGTGCAAGTCGCTCCCCCGTCCGGGACACTGAAGCTTTCTTT
CDR3: CASRSPVRDTEAFF
J: TRBJ1-1
D: .
length: 14
size: .
V: TRBV12-2

DNA: TGTGCCAGCAGCTTAAACACCTGGCGGGACAATGAGCAGTTCTTC
CDR3: CASSLNTWRDNEQFF
J: TRBJ2-1
D: .
length: 15
size: .
V: TRBV7-9